This T cell receptor (beta chain) is drawn from a study of T cell repertoires in cytomegalovirus infection. Study results and caveats: In two of eight donors, the top clonotype was HLA-C-restricted CMV-specific. People with CMV and the relevant HLA were identified by cumulative public TCR beta family frequency.

This CDR3 comprises 14 residues. Per germline, CDR1 MDHEN and CDR2 SYDVKM. V was shortened by 7 bases and J by 0 bases, with 10 bases between the two germline ends. Remarks on this clonotype: As yet, its antigen is unknown.

A single record per CDR3 protein comes from TCRdb applying MiXCR to the reads. This sample has 680,000 or so distinct CDR3 sequences, with less than 40% found just once. The genes are TRBV28 and TRBJ1-5; D ambiguous. The sequence derives from a human donor in good health (CMV status not recorded). Some clones in this sample may be carry-over from other donors' samples. The sample taken for sequencing was PBMCs. The CDR3 spells CASNRYHSNQPQHF. DNA of the CDR3: TGTGCCAGCAACCGATATCATAGCAATCAGCCCCAGCATTTT.